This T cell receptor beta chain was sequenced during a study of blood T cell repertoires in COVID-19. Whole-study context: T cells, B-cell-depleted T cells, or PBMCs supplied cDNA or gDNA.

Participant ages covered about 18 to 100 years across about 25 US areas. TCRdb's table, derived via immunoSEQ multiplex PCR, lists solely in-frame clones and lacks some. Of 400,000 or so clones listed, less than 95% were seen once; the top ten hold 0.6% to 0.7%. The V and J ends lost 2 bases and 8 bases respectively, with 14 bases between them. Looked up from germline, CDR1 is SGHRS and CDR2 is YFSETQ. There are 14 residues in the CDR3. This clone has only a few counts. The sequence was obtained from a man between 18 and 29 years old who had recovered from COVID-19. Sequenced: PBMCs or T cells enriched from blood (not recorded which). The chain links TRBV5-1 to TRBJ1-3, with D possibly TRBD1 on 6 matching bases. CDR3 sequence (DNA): TGCGCCAGCAGCTTAAGAACAGGGTCGGACACCATATATTTT. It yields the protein CASSLRTGSDTIYF.